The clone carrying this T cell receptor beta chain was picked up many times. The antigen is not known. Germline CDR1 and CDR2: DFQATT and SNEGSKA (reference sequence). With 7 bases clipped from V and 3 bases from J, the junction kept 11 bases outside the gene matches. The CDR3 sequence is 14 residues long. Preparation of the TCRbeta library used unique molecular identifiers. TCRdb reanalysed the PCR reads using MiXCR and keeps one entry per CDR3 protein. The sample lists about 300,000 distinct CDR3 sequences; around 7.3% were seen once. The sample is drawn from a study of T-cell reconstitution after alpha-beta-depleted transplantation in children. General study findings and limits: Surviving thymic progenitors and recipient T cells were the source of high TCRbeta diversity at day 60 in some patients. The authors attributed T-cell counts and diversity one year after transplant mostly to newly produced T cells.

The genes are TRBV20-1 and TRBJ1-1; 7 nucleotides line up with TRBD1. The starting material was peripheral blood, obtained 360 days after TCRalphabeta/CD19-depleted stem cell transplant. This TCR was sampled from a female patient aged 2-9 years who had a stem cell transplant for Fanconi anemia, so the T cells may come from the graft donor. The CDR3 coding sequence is TGCAGTGGCCAATCAGGGACAGAAGACACTGAAGCTTTCTTT. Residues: CSGQSGTEDTEAFF.